This T cell receptor (beta chain) was recorded in a study of cytomegalovirus exposure and HLA in healthy donors. Notes on the study in general: Three chains linked to CMV were shown in vitro to be specific for CMV antigens. It was reported that the classifier diagnosed cytomegalovirus status with high specificity and sensitivity in both the original and validation cohorts. The study put 150 or so TCR beta chains on its list as cytomegalovirus-associated. Many donors shared some public TCRs, even though most TCR sequences were rare.

The method was immunoSEQ multiplex PCR; TCRdb's version includes in-frame clones alone and lacks a portion of them. The sample carries over 150,000 clones, 85% to 90% recorded once. As regards this clone: What it binds is not known.

This CDR3 has 12 amino acids. V trimming: 6 bases; J trimming: 11 bases; junction bases outside the gene matches: 9. Looked up from germline, CDR1 is SNHLY and CDR2 is FYNNEI. Sequenced sample: PBMCs. This receptor was identified in a woman aged 30 to 39 in good health and CMV-seronegative. This rearrangement joins TRBV2 to TRBJ1-1, with 7 bases matching TRBD1. The CDR3 loop reads CASRDRTRRAFF. CDR3 nucleotides: TGTGCCAGCAGGGACAGGACCCGGCGGGCTTTCTTT.